The 9 T cell receptor beta chains below come from one sample, sequenced in a study of shared clonotypes between healthy human individuals. Clones were read by immunoSEQ multiplex PCR, and TCRdb kept only the in-frame ones, dropping some. This sample has about 490,000 clones; 76% occur once, and the top ten carry 10% to 15%. The sample was PBMCs. The receptor set was obtained from a woman aged 40 to 55 in good health. Some clones in this sample may be carry-over from other donors' samples.

This clone was counted between two and nine times. V usage is TRBV30 and J usage is TRBJ1-2; the match to TRBD1 covers 10 bases. With V trimmed by 3 bases and J by 4 bases, 8 bases remained unmatched. The CDR3 runs 15 residues. CDR1 GTSNPN and CDR2 SVGIG come from the germline V gene (reference sequence). The CDR3 coding sequence is TGTGCCTGGAGCGCCGGGACAGGGGTCCCCTATGGCTACACCTTC. Residues: CAWSAGTGVPYGYTF.

V gene TRBV7-6 combines with J gene TRBJ2-5, with 7 bases fitting TRBD1. In germline, CDR1 is SGHVS, CDR2 FNYEAQ. The CDR3 has 15 amino acids. With V trimmed by 3 bases and J by 5 bases, 9 bases remained unmatched. CDR3 sequence: CASSLVRGRVETQYF. CDR3 DNA: TGTGCCAGCAGCTTGGTTAGGGGGCGGGTGGAGACCCAGTACTTC.

The chain links TRBV7-2 to TRBJ2-7; tentatively, D is TRBD1 (6 bases). This CDR3 has 13 amino acids. Germline CDR1 SGHTA, CDR2 FQGNSA. Between the trimmed V and J ends, which lost 0 bases and 4 bases, there was a span of 7 bases. CDR3 region: CASSLADRYEQYF. CDR3 coding DNA: TGTGCCAGCAGCTTAGCAGACAGGTACGAGCAGTACTTC.

This rearrangement joins TRBV5-1 to TRBJ2-5, with 10 positions matching TRBD2. Germline V lookup: CDR1 SGHRS, CDR2 YFSETQ. V was clipped by 0 bases and J by 4 bases; unmatched bases: 6. The CDR3 extends over 16 amino acids. CDR3: CASSLGPAGGPETQYF. The CDR3 DNA sequence: TGCGCCAGCAGCTTGGGGCCAGCGGGAGGGCCAGAGACCCAGTACTTC.

The V gene is TRBV18, the J gene TRBJ1-1; a possible D gene is TRBD1 (6 bases). The ends were cut back, 3 bases at V and 5 bases at J, with 19 bases in the middle. The CDR3 length is 16 residues. Germline loops: CDR1 KGHSH, CDR2 LQKENI. DNA for the CDR3: TGTGCCAGCTCACCCTCCCTCGGCAGGGGATCGACTGAAGCTTTCTTT. Encoded protein: CASSPSLGRGSTEAFF.

V is TRBV7-9 and J is TRBJ2-3; TRBD1 matches 9 bases. Germline V lookup: CDR1 SEHNR, CDR2 FQNEAQ (reference sequence). The junction had 14 bases not matched to a gene; V was cut back by 5 bases and J by 8 bases. This CDR3 has 16 amino acids. CDR3 residues: CASSTREQGAGVTQYF. As DNA, the CDR3 is TGTGCCAGCAGCACGAGAGAACAGGGGGCTGGGGTTACGCAGTATTTT.

Remarks on this clone: The junction differs from germline at one of its ends, possibly a read error. The rearrangement links TRBV6-1 to TRBJ1-1, with D perhaps matching TRBD1 (6 bases). The CDR3 totals 12 residues. CDR1 MNHNS and CDR2 SASEGT come from the germline V gene. CDR3 sequence reads: CAILVGAVEACF. CDR3 coding DNA: TGTGCCATCTTGGTGGGGGCAGTTGAAGCTTGCTTT.

Comments on this clone: Other DNA sequences of this sample code for an identical CDR3. The chain has TRBV7-2 and TRBJ2-2; 8 bases agree with TRBD1. CDR1 SGHTA and CDR2 FQGNSA come from the germline V gene. This CDR3 spans 15 amino acids. V shed 5 bases, J shed 1 base, and the junction held 3 bases outside the gene matches. This CDR3 reads CASSLDRGNTGELFF. The CDR3, as DNA: TGTGCCAGCAGCCTCGACAGGGGGAACACCGGGGAGCTGTTTTTT.

The CDR3 region is CASSLTGTQYEQYF. The CDR3 coding sequence is TGTGCCAGCAGTTTAACCGGGACTCAGTACGAGCAGTACTTC. V and J are TRBV28 and TRBJ2-7; the D gene is possibly TRBD2 (6 bases). Germline V CDR1 and CDR2: MDHEN, SYDVKM. The CDR3 runs 14 residues. Trimming cost V 2 bases and J 4 bases, with 12 bases left between them.